This TCR beta chain comes out of a study of blood T cells in healthy people across ages. Next came a second PCR, run for roughly 6 to 11 cycles, which used a sample-barcoded 5' primer along with a J-beta primer mix. A single record per CDR3 protein comes from TCRdb applying MiXCR to the 5' RACE reads. The sample includes about 2 million distinct CDR3 sequences, less than 50% of them seen just once. The table lists this clonotype with a few counts. The junction departs from the called germline gene at one end, perhaps through a read error. Germline V gene sequence: CDR1 SEHNR, CDR2 FQNEAQ (reference sequence). The CDR3 is 18 residues long.

The TCR comes from a woman in her 40s in good health. The sample was blood. The chain carries TRBV7-9 and TRBJ1-6, with D possibly matching TRBD1 (5 bases). Written as DNA, the CDR3 is TGTGCCAGCAGCAAGACATTCAGGGAAGGGAACTATAATTCGCCCCTCCACTTT. Amino acid sequence: CASSKTFREGNYNSPLHF.